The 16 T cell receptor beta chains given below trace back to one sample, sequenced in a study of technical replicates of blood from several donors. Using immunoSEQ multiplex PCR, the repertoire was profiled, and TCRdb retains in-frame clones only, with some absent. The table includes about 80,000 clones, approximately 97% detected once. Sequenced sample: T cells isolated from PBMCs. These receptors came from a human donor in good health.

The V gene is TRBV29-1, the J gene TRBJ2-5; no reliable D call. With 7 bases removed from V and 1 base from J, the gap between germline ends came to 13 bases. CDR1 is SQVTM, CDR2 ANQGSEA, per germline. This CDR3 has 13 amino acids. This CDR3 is CSAPTGRQETQYF. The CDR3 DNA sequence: TGCAGCGCCCCAACGGGTCGCCAAGAGACCCAGTACTTC.

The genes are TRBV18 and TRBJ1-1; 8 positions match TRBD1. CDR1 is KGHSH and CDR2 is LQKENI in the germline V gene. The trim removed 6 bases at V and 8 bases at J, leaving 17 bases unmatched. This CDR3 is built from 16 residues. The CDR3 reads CASSLTGGSVDGEAFF. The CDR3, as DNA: TGTGCCAGCTCGCTAACAGGGGGTTCGGTGGATGGGGAAGCTTTCTTT.

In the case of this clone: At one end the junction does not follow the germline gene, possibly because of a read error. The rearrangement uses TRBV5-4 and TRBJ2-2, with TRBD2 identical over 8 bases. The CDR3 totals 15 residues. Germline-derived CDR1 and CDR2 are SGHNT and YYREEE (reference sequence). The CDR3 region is CASRSGGANTGEPFF. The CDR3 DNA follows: TGTGCCAGCAGATCCGGGGGGGCCAACACCGGGGAGCCGTTTTTT.

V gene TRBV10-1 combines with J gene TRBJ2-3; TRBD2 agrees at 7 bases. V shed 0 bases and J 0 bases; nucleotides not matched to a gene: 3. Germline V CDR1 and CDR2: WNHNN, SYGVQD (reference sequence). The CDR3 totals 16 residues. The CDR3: CASSESRGISTDTQYF. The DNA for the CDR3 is TGCGCCAGCAGTGAGTCGCGGGGGATTAGCACAGATACGCAGTATTTT.

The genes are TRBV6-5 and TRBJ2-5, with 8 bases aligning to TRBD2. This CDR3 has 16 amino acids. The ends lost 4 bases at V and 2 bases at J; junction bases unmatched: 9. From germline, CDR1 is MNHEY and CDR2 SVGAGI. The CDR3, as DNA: TGTGCCAGCAGTTCCCACCTCTTAGCGGGGCAAGAGACCCAGTACTTC. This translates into CASSSHLLAGQETQYF.

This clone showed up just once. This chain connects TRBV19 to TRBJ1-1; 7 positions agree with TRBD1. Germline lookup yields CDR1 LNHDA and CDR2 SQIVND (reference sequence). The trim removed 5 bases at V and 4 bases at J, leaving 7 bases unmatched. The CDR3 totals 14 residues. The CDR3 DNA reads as TGTGCCAGTAGTCGGGGCCGACAGGGCACTGAAGCTTTCTTT. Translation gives CASSRGRQGTEAFF.

The CDR3, as DNA: TGTGCCAGCAGTTTATATGGGGGCGGTGGAAAACTGTTTTTT. It specifies CASSLYGGGGKLFF. This rearrangement joins TRBV27 to TRBJ1-4; possible D gene TRBD1, 6 bases. Per the germline V gene, CDR1 is MNHEY and CDR2 is SMNVEV (reference sequence). This CDR3 has 14 residues. The ends were cut back, 1 base at V and 10 bases at J, with 13 bases in the middle. The variable domain in full, with the rest retrieved from reference TRBV27 and TRBJ1-4, is EAQVTQNPRYLITVTGKKLTVTCSQNMNHEYMSWYRQDPGLGLRQIYYSMNVEVTDKGDVPEGYKVSRKEKRNFPLILESPSPNQTSLYFCASSLYGGGGKLFFGSGTQLSVL.

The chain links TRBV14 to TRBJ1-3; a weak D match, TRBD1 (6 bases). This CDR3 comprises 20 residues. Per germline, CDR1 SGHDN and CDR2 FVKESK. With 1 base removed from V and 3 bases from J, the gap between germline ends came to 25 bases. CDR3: CASSQAPVVPGGWFGNTIYF. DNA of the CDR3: TGTGCCAGCAGCCAAGCTCCTGTGGTACCGGGGGGCTGGTTTGGAAACACCATATATTTT.

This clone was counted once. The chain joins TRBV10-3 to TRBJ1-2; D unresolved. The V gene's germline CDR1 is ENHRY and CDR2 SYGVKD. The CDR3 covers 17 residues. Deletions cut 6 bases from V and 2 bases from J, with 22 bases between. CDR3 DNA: TGTGCCATCAGCGATGACCCTCTACATGGCGGAAACTATGGCTACACCTTC. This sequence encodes CAISDDPLHGGNYGYTF.

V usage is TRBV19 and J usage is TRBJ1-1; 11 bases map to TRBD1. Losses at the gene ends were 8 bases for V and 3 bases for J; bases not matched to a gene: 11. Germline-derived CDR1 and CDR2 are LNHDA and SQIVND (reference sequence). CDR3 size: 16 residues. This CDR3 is CASGPGTGGLHTEAFF. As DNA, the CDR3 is TGTGCCAGTGGACCCGGGACAGGGGGATTACACACTGAAGCTTTCTTT.

The CDR3 DNA follows: TGTGCCAGCAGTCTGGCCCCCTTTGGGGCCAACGTCCTGACTTTC. Its protein is CASSLAPFGANVLTF. The chain joins TRBV2 to TRBJ2-6; no clear D gene. Germline V gene sequence: CDR1 SNHLY, CDR2 FYNNEI. The CDR3 consists of 15 residues. Trimming left V 5 bases short and J 3 bases short, with 11 bases between.

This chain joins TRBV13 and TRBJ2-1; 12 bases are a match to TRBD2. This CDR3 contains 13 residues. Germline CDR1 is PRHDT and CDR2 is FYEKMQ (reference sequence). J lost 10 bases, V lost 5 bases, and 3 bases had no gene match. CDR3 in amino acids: CASSDTSGGEQFF. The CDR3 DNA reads TGTGCCAGCAGCGATACTAGCGGGGGGGAGCAGTTCTTC.

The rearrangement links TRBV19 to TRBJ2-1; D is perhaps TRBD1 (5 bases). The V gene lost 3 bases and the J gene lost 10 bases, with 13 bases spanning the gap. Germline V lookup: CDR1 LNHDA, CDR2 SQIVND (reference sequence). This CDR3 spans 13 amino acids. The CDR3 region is CASSIAGYREQFF. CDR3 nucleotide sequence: TGTGCCAGTAGTATTGCAGGGTACCGAGAGCAGTTCTTC.

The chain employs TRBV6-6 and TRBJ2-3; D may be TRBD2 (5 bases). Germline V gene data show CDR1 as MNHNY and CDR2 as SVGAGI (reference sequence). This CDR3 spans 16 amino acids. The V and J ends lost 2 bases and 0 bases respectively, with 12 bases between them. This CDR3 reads CASSYGLSASTDTQYF. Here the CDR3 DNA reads TGTGCCAGCAGTTACGGACTGAGTGCTAGCACAGATACGCAGTATTTT.

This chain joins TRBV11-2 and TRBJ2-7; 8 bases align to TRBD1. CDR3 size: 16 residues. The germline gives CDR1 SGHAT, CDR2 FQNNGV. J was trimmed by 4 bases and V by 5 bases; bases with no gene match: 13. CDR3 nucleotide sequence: TGTGCCAGCAGCGTGGACAGGGATGGTCTTCCTTACGAGCAGTACTTC. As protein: CASSVDRDGLPYEQYF.

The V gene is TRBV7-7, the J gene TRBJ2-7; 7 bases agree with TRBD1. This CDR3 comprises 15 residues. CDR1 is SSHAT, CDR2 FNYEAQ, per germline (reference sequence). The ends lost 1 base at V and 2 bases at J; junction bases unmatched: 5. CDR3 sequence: CASSLDTGVTYEQYF. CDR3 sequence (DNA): TGTGCCAGCAGCTTAGATACAGGGGTTACCTACGAGCAGTACTTC.